This T cell receptor beta chain stems from a study of Graves' ophthalmopathy and Graves' hyperthyroidism. The wider study: Peripheral blood sampling occurred at initial diagnosis, before any treatment.

Other autoimmune diseases, uncontrolled infections, pregnancy and lactation each led to patient exclusion. The PBMCs were taken from roughly 9.3 ml of fresh peripheral blood. This clonotype has only a few counts. Its specificity is not known. V lost 6 bases, J lost 0 bases, and 18 bases lay in between. CDR3 length: 16 residues. The germline CDR1 and CDR2 sequences are ENHRY and SYGVKD. RNA served as the template for amplifying TCR beta CDR3 regions. RT-PCR was first run with HTBI primers, then multiplex PCR in a second round. TCRdb fed the multiplex PCR reads into MiXCR, producing one record per CDR3 protein. The table records roughly 420,000 distinct CDR3 sequences, roughly 21% of them present only once. Points from the study as a whole: Detection in blood was also observed for most expanded thyroid clonotypes above 0.001 frequency.

The chain combines TRBV10-3 with TRBJ2-7, with D unresolved. Sequencing was performed on peripheral blood. This TCR came from a woman in her late teens or twenties with stable Graves' hyperthyroidism. DNA of the CDR3: TGTGCCATCAGCCCCTCCGCCACTACCTTCTCCTACGAGCAGTACTTC. It specifies CAISPSATTFSYEQYF.